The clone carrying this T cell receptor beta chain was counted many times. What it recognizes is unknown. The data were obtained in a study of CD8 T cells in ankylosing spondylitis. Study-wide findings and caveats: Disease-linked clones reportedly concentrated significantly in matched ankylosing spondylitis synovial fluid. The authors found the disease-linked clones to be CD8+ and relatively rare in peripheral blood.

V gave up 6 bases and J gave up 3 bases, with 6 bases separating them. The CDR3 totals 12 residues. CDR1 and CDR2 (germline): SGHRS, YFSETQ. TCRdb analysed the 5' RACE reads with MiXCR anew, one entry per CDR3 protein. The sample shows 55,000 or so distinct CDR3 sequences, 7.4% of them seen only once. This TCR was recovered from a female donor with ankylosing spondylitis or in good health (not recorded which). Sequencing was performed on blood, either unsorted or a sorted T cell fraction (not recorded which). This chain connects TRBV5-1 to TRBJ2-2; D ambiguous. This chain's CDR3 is CASKHDTGELFF. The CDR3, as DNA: TGCGCCAGCAAACACGACACCGGGGAGCTGTTTTTT.